The clone carrying this TCR beta chain was seen a handful of times. The antigen is unknown. HTBI primers from iRepertoire and Arm-PCR of CDR3 regions yielded the TCR beta libraries. TCRdb recomputed calls from the multiplex PCR reads with MiXCR, one row per CDR3 protein. The data contain 580,000 or so distinct CDR3 sequences, 15% to 20% of them singletons. This entry comes from a study of regulatory T cells in long-lasting Graves disease. Overall study context: Antithyroid drug exposure in newly diagnosed Graves' patients had lasted under 3 months.

Time point denoted: newly diagnosed GD, antithyroid drugs for less than 3 months. The TCR library used RNA extracted from PBMCs. The CDR3 is 14 amino acids. Germline V gives CDR1 SQVTM, CDR2 ANQGSEA. V dropped 4 bases and J dropped 9; count of bases not matched to a gene: 8. General study findings and limits: TRBV28, TRBJ1-2 and TRBJ2-5 emerged as the favored segments in persistent disease.

The same sample was also used in a study of T cells in Graves' hyperthyroidism and ophthalmopathy. Turning to that study: Classification by a 13 V-J model distinguished ophthalmopathy from stable hyperthyroidism. Before onset, ophthalmopathy was predicted by the model a median about 6.2 months earlier.

The V call is TRBV29-1, the J call TRBJ1-6; 8 positions agree with TRBD1. This receptor was identified in a man between 18 and 29 years old with Graves disease. Sequenced here: peripheral blood mononuclear cells (PBMCs), sampled at new diagnosis, from a patient treated with antithyroid drugs. The CDR3 sequence: CSVATGQGSSPLHF. The CDR3 bases are TGCAGCGTTGCTACCGGACAGGGAAGTTCACCCCTCCACTTT.